This TCR beta chain appears in the sequencing data of a study of cytotoxic CD8 clonotypes in ibrutinib-treated CLL. Here immunoSEQ multiplex PCR was the method, and the copy in TCRdb shows in-frame clones only, minus some. The sample has roughly 300,000 clones, around 77% seen once; the top ten hold around 5.1%. From germline, CDR1 is SGHTA and CDR2 FQGNSA. With V trimmed by 1 base and J by 3 bases, 5 bases remained unmatched. The CDR3 length is 16 residues. Source: PBMCs, taken at disease progression, from a patient treated with ibrutinib. The sequence was obtained from a human donor with chronic lymphocytic leukemia. This chain links TRBV7-2 with TRBJ2-1, with 8 bases fitting TRBD2. DNA for the CDR3: TGTGCCAGCAGCTTAGGGGGACTAGGCTTCTACAATGAGCAGTTCTTC. It encodes CASSLGGLGFYNEQFF.